The T cell receptor (beta chain) described here comes from a study of technical replicates of blood from a handful of donors. Data came from immunoSEQ multiplex PCR; TCRdb stores just in-frame clones and leaves some out. The sample records about 70,000 clones, around 97% being singletons. CDR1 and CDR2 from the germline V gene are MNHNS and SASEGT. The CDR3 sequence is 16 residues long. Trimming took 3 bases from V and 7 from J; bases not matched to a gene: 6. This receptor was taken from a human donor in good health. The genes are TRBV6-1 and TRBJ2-1; 13 bases align to TRBD2. The specimen sequenced was T cells isolated from PBMCs. Written as DNA, the CDR3 is TGTGCCAGCAGTGACGGACTAGCGGGAGTCCAAAATGAGCAGTTCTTC. Translating it yields CASSDGLAGVQNEQFF.